This TCR beta chain was captured in a study of CD8 T cells in Susac syndrome. In this sample, this clonotype turned up once. There are 13 residues in the CDR3. Per germline, CDR1 SGHAT and CDR2 FQNNGV. The ends were cut back, 5 bases at V and 8 bases at J, with 15 bases in the middle. Random hexamers were used to reverse transcribe the RNA input (about 0.5 to 1 ug). TCRdb reanalysed the immunoSEQ multiplex PCR reads using MiXCR and keeps one entry per CDR3 protein. This table has around 170,000 distinct CDR3 sequences, approximately 95% appearing once. The chain combines TRBV11-2 with TRBJ1-1; a possible D gene is TRBD1 (6 bases). The clonotype originates from a human donor with Susac syndrome. The sample was CD8+ T cells from PBMCs. CDR3 loop: CASSPDRRVEAFF. The CDR3 nucleotides read TGTGCCAGCAGCCCGGACAGACGCGTAGAAGCTTTCTTT.